One sample yielded the 12 T cell receptor beta chains listed below, sequenced in a study of T cell repertoires in cytomegalovirus infection. TCRdb passed the reads through MiXCR, listing each CDR3 protein once. This sample yields more than 150,000 distinct CDR3 sequences, of which 23% are seen a single time; around 9.9% belongs to the top ten. The specimen was PBMCs. The origin of the receptors is a human donor in good health (CMV status not recorded). Some clones in this sample may be carry-over from other donors' samples.

The chain employs TRBV11-2 and TRBJ2-3, with 8 bases aligning to TRBD2. The J segment lost 9 bases and the V segment lost 2 bases, leaving 10 bases of the junction unmatched. Looked up from germline, CDR1 is SGHAT and CDR2 is FQNNGV. The CDR3 has 15 amino acids. CDR3 region: CASSLISGRERTQYF. The CDR3 nucleotides read TGTGCCAGCAGCTTAATAAGCGGGAGAGAGCGAACGCAGTATTTT.

Comments on this clonotype: This may stem from a read error, because a much larger clone lies one nucleotide away. V is TRBV7-3 and J is TRBJ2-1, with D perhaps matching TRBD2 (5 bases). Trimming cost V 3 bases and J 6 bases, with 21 bases left between them. The CDR3 totals 17 residues. Germline CDR1 reads SGHTA; CDR2 reads FQGTGA. The CDR3 is CASSFSGTCGGSNEQFF. For the CDR3, the DNA is TGTGCCAGCAGCTTTTCGGGTACGTGTGGCGGGTCCAATGAGCAGTTCTTC.

The table lists this clonotype with a few counts. CDR3 nucleotides: TGTGCCACCAGCAGAGGGGCAGGGAGCAGCGGGATCAATGAGCAGTTCTTC. It specifies CATSRGAGSSGINEQFF. This chain uses TRBV15 with TRBJ2-1; 7 bases line up with TRBD2. Trimming took 1 base from V and 6 from J; bases not matched to a gene: 12. The germline V gene has CDR1 LNHNV and CDR2 YYDKDF (reference sequence). The CDR3 extends over 17 amino acids.

The chain carries TRBV11-2 and TRBJ2-5, with a weak D call TRBD1 (6 bases). CDR1 and CDR2 (germline): SGHAT, FQNNGV. Trimming removed 5 bases from V and 5 bases from J, with 15 bases in between. The CDR3 spans 14 residues. As DNA, the CDR3 is TGTGCCAGCAGCCCAGGGGCTAGTTGGGAGACCCAGTACTTC. Translating gives CASSPGASWETQYF.

Ten or more counts support this clonotype. The chain recombines TRBV7-6 with TRBJ2-1, with 8 bases lining up with TRBD2. The CDR3 totals 13 residues. With 4 bases clipped from V and 12 bases from J, the junction kept 8 bases outside the gene matches. The V gene's germline CDR1 is SGHVS and CDR2 FNYEAQ. The CDR3 DNA reads TGTGCCAGCAGCTCGGGGGGGAACCGCGCGCAGTTCTTC. Protein: CASSSGGNRAQFF.

This clonotype was seen at least ten times. The rearrangement links TRBV7-2 to TRBJ2-1; D unclear. The CDR3 is 16 amino acids. The germline V gene has CDR1 SGHTA and CDR2 FQGNSA. Trimming took 2 bases from V and 0 from J, leaving 11 bases between them. CDR3 DNA sequence: TGTGCCAGCAGCTTATCCTGGGGAAGCTCCTACAATGAGCAGTTCTTC. Amino acid sequence: CASSLSWGSSYNEQFF.

This clonotype was picked up a small number of times. The chain uses TRBV4-3 and TRBJ2-2; 10 bases fit TRBD2. V lost 1 base, J lost 6 bases, and 8 bases stayed unmatched. The CDR3 sequence is 17 residues long. Germline V gene lookup returns CDR1 LGHNA and CDR2 YSLEER. The CDR3 protein is CASSQVLAGVYPGELFF. For the CDR3, the DNA is TGCGCCAGCAGCCAAGTTCTAGCGGGAGTTTATCCCGGGGAGCTGTTTTTT.

The sample holds many counts of this clonotype. V is TRBV12-3 or TRBV12-4 and J is TRBJ1-1, with D possibly being TRBD1 (5 bases). The CDR3 runs 15 residues. Trimming stripped 3 bases from V and 2 bases from J, with 13 bases between. The CDR3 sequence is CASSFRGRGNTEAFF. The CDR3 coding sequence is TGTGCCAGCAGTTTTAGGGGTCGGGGAAACACTGAAGCTTTCTTT.

The V call is TRBV7-9, the J call TRBJ2-3, with TRBD1 matching over 8 bases. Trimming took 5 bases from V and 6 from J; bases not matched to a gene: 13. CDR3 length: 16 amino acids. In germline, CDR1 is SEHNR, CDR2 FQNEAQ (reference sequence). In DNA, the CDR3 is TGTGCCAGCAGCCTGGGGGACAGGACGCGATCGGATACGCAGTATTTT. Its protein product is CASSLGDRTRSDTQYF.

This clonotype was seen more than once but under ten times. Here the CDR3 DNA reads TGTGCCAGCAGGGAGACAGGGGGTAGCGGAAAACTGTTTTTT. Protein product: CASRETGGSGKLFF. The chain couples TRBV5-5 to TRBJ1-4; 9 bases are shared with TRBD1. CDR3 size: 14 residues. Losses at the gene ends were 5 bases for V and 10 bases for J; bases not matched to a gene: 9. CDR1 and CDR2 from the germline V gene are SGHKS and YYEKEE (reference sequence).

The table lists this clonotype with a few counts. The chain employs TRBV7-9 and TRBJ2-4; 7 bases line up with TRBD1. CDR1 and CDR2 from the germline V gene are SEHNR and FQNEAQ (reference sequence). Germline trimming cut 5 bases from V and 16 bases from J; bases unmatched to any gene: 11. CDR3 length: 12 residues. CDR3 sequence: CASSIPPGQTYF. CDR3 nucleotides: TGTGCCAGCAGCATTCCCCCGGGACAGACATACTTC.

This clonotype appeared many times. DNA of the CDR3: TGTGCCAGCAGCTTAGCGCGGGGGGGGCGCGGGAAGAAAGAGACCCAGTACTTC. Its protein product is CASSLARGGRGKKETQYF. V usage is TRBV7-8 and J usage is TRBJ2-5; 9 bases align to TRBD2. Trimming removed 0 bases from V and 3 bases from J; junction bases left unmatched: 11. The germline gives CDR1 SGHVS, CDR2 FQNEAQ. The CDR3 has 18 residues.